These T cell receptor beta chains were read from a single sample in a study of beta chain features in type 1 diabetes. The data were produced by immunoSEQ multiplex PCR, yet TCRdb's version contains in-frame clones alone and is incomplete. Of hundreds of thousands of clones in the sample, roughly a sixth were seen once. The sequenced sample consisted of naive CD4+ T cells from blood. These receptors all come from a woman aged 18-29 years in good health. Both conserved end residues are part of each CDR3. The D gene is left open where the match is weak. Size is stated for part of the rows, as once, few or many counts, or as a class when the clone is expanded.

TRBJ2-5	-	few	TRBV7-2	CASSLQGRETQYF	TGTGCCAGCAGCCTGCAGGGCAGGGAGACCCAGTACTTC
TRBJ2-6	-	-	TRBV5-4	CASSPLRGTGANVLTF	TGTGCCAGCAGCCCTCTAAGAGGGACTGGGGCCAACGTCCTGACTTTC
TRBJ2-7	TRBD2	-	TRBV4-3	CASSQDQGLAGGPSYEQYF	TGCGCCAGCAGCCAAGATCAGGGGCTAGCGGGAGGGCCCAGCTACGAGCAGTACTTC
TRBJ2-7	TRBD1	-	TRBV7-2	CASSLGRDRLYEQYF	TGTGCCAGCAGCTTAGGAAGGGACAGGCTTTACGAGCAGTACTTC
TRBJ2-1	-	few	TRBV19	CASSLRGGYNEQFF	TGTGCCAGTAGTCTCCGGGGAGGCTACAATGAGCAGTTCTTC
TRBJ2-7	-	few	TRBV14	CASSQVYGTQGYEQYF	TGTGCCAGCAGCCAAGTGTACGGAACACAGGGCTACGAGCAGTACTTC
TRBJ2-7	-	-	TRBV7-2	CASSLVLDSAYEQYF	TGTGCCAGCAGCTTAGTCCTGGACAGTGCCTACGAGCAGTACTTC
TRBJ2-3	TRBD2	-	TRBV7-2	CASRLVGGRPDTQYF	TGTGCCAGCAGGCTGGTGGGCGGGAGGCCAGATACGCAGTATTTT
TRBJ2-1	-	-	TRBV10-3	CAISDLAGETPYNEQFF	TGTGCCATCAGTGATCTTGCTGGGGAAACCCCCTACAATGAGCAGTTCTTC
TRBJ2-2	-	few	TRBV10-3	CAISESGTGELFF	TGTGCCATCAGTGAGTCAGGGACCGGGGAGCTGTTTTTT